This is a list of T cell receptor beta chains from one sample in a study of blood T cells in healthy people across ages. TCRdb redid the calling of the 5' RACE reads with MiXCR, one entry per CDR3 protein. The top ten clones hold 7.9% of a sample with around 1,500,000 distinct CDR3 sequences, around two fifths of them seen once. Input material: blood. The receptor source for this set is a woman between 18 and 30 years old in good health. Each CDR3 is given with its conserved first and last residue. D genes are given only for firm matches. Size is stated for part of the rows, as once, few or many counts, or as a class when the clone is expanded.

clone_size: NA; d_call: TRBD1; j_call: TRBJ2-3; v_call: TRBV5-1; cdr3_length: 17; cdr3_aa: CASSSHRGPSRTGTQYF; cdr3_nt: TGCGCCAGCAGCTCTCATAGGGGGCCGTCTCGCACAGGTACGCAGTATTTT
clone_size: NA; d_call: TRBD1; j_call: TRBJ2-1; v_call: TRBV24-1; cdr3_length: 19; cdr3_aa: CATSLDREVGRSSYNEQFF; cdr3_nt: TGTGCCACCAGCCTCGACAGGGAAGTAGGTCGAAGCTCCTACAATGAGCAGTTCTTC
clone_size: few; d_call: TRBD2; j_call: TRBJ2-7; v_call: TRBV7-9; cdr3_length: 17; cdr3_aa: CASSWIGRGRPPYEQYF; cdr3_nt: TGTGCCAGCAGCTGGATCGGTCGCGGGAGACCACCGTACGAGCAGTACTTC
clone_size: NA; d_call: NA; j_call: TRBJ2-7; v_call: TRBV6-5; cdr3_length: 16; cdr3_aa: CASSLRTPSSYNEQYF; cdr3_nt: TGTGCCAGCAGCCTGAGGACCCCTAGCTCCTACAATGAGCAGTACTTC
clone_size: NA; d_call: NA; j_call: TRBJ2-7; v_call: TRBV12-3/TRBV12-4; cdr3_length: 12; cdr3_aa: CASKTLGGGQYF; cdr3_nt: TGTGCCAGCAAAACCCTCGGCGGTGGCCAGTACTTC
clone_size: few; d_call: TRBD2; j_call: TRBJ2-5; v_call: TRBV7-2; cdr3_length: 17; cdr3_aa: CASSPGLAGASRKTQYF; cdr3_nt: TGTGCCAGCAGCCCGGGACTAGCGGGAGCCTCGAGGAAGACCCAGTACTTC
clone_size: few; d_call: NA; j_call: TRBJ2-5; v_call: TRBV25-1; cdr3_length: 19; cdr3_aa: CASSEYLGGGTTNQETQYF; cdr3_nt: TGTGCCAGCAGTGAATATCTCGGTGGCGGGACGACAAACCAAGAGACCCAGTACTTC
clone_size: few; d_call: NA; j_call: TRBJ1-1; v_call: TRBV20-1; cdr3_length: 13; cdr3_aa: CSARGPGSGEAFF; cdr3_nt: TGCAGTGCTAGAGGACCCGGATCGGGTGAAGCTTTCTTT
clone_size: NA; d_call: TRBD1; j_call: TRBJ2-2; v_call: TRBV9; cdr3_length: 19; cdr3_aa: CASSVAPRTGIENTGELFF; cdr3_nt: TGTGCCAGCAGCGTAGCACCCCGGACAGGGATTGAGAACACCGGGGAGCTGTTTTTT
clone_size: few; d_call: TRBD2; j_call: TRBJ2-5; v_call: TRBV2; cdr3_length: 14; cdr3_aa: CASSVRETQETQYF; cdr3_nt: TGTGCCAGCAGTGTGCGGGAGACACAAGAGACCCAGTACTTC
clone_size: NA; d_call: TRBD2; j_call: TRBJ2-7; v_call: TRBV11-1; cdr3_length: 19; cdr3_aa: CASSLEYGIGAGGTYEQYF; cdr3_nt: TGTGCCAGCAGCTTAGAGTACGGGATCGGCGCGGGAGGCACCTACGAGCAGTACTTC
clone_size: NA; d_call: NA; j_call: TRBJ2-7; v_call: TRBV3-1; cdr3_length: 14; cdr3_aa: CASSQVEQGSEQYF; cdr3_nt: TGTGCCAGCAGCCAAGTGGAACAGGGTAGCGAGCAGTACTTC
clone_size: NA; d_call: NA; j_call: TRBJ2-5; v_call: TRBV27; cdr3_length: 14; cdr3_aa: CASSLFFGSETQYF; cdr3_nt: TGTGCCAGCAGTTTATTTTTTGGTTCGGAGACCCAGTACTTC
clone_size: few; d_call: NA; j_call: TRBJ1-1; v_call: TRBV3-1; cdr3_length: 18; cdr3_aa: CASSQDWGGERGRTEAFF; cdr3_nt: TGTGCCAGCAGCCAAGACTGGGGGGGGGAGAGAGGTAGGACTGAAGCTTTCTTT
clone_size: NA; d_call: NA; j_call: TRBJ2-2; v_call: TRBV11-2; cdr3_length: 14; cdr3_aa: CASSLLGVRRELFF; cdr3_nt: TGTGCCAGCAGCTTGTTGGGGGTTCGGAGGGAGCTGTTTTTT
clone_size: NA; d_call: NA; j_call: TRBJ2-5; v_call: TRBV7-9; cdr3_length: 13; cdr3_aa: CASSWDSGETQYF; cdr3_nt: TGTGCCAGCAGCTGGGACTCCGGGGAGACCCAGTACTTC
clone_size: NA; d_call: NA; j_call: TRBJ2-2; v_call: TRBV1; cdr3_length: 15; cdr3_aa: CTSSQDAGPTGELFF; cdr3_nt: TGCACCAGCAGCCAAGATGCCGGGCCCACCGGGGAGCTGTTTTTT
clone_size: few; d_call: TRBD1; j_call: TRBJ2-7; v_call: TRBV9; cdr3_length: 16; cdr3_aa: CASSVVSRTGFDEQYF; cdr3_nt: TGTGCCAGCAGCGTAGTGTCCAGGACAGGGTTCGACGAGCAGTACTTC
clone_size: few; d_call: NA; j_call: TRBJ1-2; v_call: TRBV4-1; cdr3_length: 14; cdr3_aa: CASREPGANYGYTF; cdr3_nt: TGCGCCAGCAGAGAACCAGGGGCGAACTATGGCTACACCTTC
clone_size: few; d_call: NA; j_call: TRBJ2-5; v_call: TRBV28; cdr3_length: 16; cdr3_aa: CASTDRGGGHQETQYF; cdr3_nt: TGTGCCAGCACCGACCGGGGAGGCGGCCACCAAGAGACCCAGTACTTC
clone_size: few; d_call: NA; j_call: TRBJ2-1; v_call: TRBV3-1; cdr3_length: 17; cdr3_aa: CASSIPRTGLGTNEQFF; cdr3_nt: TGTGCCAGCAGCATACCCCGGACTGGATTGGGGACCAATGAGCAGTTCTTC
clone_size: NA; d_call: TRBD2; j_call: TRBJ2-3; v_call: TRBV5-1; cdr3_length: 16; cdr3_aa: CASSLGASGPPDTQYF; cdr3_nt: TGCGCCAGCAGCTTGGGGGCTAGCGGGCCCCCAGATACGCAGTATTTT
clone_size: once; d_call: NA; j_call: TRBJ2-3; v_call: TRBV5-1; cdr3_length: 16; cdr3_aa: CASSLLLVGGTDTQYF; cdr3_nt: TGCGCCAGCAGCTTGCTCCTAGTGGGAGGCACAGATACGCAGTATTTT